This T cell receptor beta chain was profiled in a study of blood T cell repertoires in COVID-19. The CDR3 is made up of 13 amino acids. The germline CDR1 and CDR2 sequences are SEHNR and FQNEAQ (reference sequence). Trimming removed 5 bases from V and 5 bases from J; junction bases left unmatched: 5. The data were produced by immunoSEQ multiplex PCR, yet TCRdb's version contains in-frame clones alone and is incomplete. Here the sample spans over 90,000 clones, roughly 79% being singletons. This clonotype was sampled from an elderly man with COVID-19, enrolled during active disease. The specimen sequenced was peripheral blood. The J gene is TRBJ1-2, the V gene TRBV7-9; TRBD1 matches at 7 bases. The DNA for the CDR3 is TGTGCCAGCAGCCCACAGGGGTATTATGGCTACACCTTC. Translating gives CASSPQGYYGYTF. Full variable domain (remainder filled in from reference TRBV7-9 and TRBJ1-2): DTGVSQNPRHKITKRGQNVTFRCDPISEHNRLYWYRQTLGQGPEFLTYFQNEAQLEKSRLLSDRFSAERPKGSFSTLEIQRTEQGDSAMYLCASSPQGYYGYTFGSGTRLTVV.